This T cell receptor beta chain was found in a study of control samples from healthy donors and cancer patients. Germline CDR1 reads SGHRS; CDR2 reads YFSETQ. Trimming stripped 0 bases from V and 4 bases from J, with 7 bases between. This CDR3 has 13 residues. Profiling relied on immunoSEQ multiplex PCR, and the TCRdb table lists in-frame clones only, not all of them. The sample carries 100,000 or so clones, about 89% recorded once. With regard to this clone: The same CDR3 arises from other DNA sequences in this sample as well.

Sequencing was performed on blood. V gene TRBV5-1 combines with J gene TRBJ1-1; D call uncertain. This TCR came from a woman under 40 in good health. This chain's CDR3 is CASSLGSGTEAFF. CDR3 coding DNA: TGCGCCAGCAGCTTGGGCAGCGGCACTGAAGCTTTCTTT. Filled out from reference TRBV5-1 and TRBJ1-1, the complete variable domain reads KAGVTQTPRYLIKTRGQQVTLSCSPISGHRSVSWYQQTPGQGLQFLFEYFSETQRNKGNFPGRFSGRQFSNSRSEMNVSTLELGDSALYLCASSLGSGTEAFFGQGTRLTVV.